The 19 T cell receptor beta chains given below trace back to one sample, sequenced in a study of identical twins. TCRdb reprocessed the 5' RACE reads via MiXCR and lists one record per CDR3 protein. Among 350,000 to 600,000 distinct CDR3 sequences, 14% were seen once, and the ten largest hold 0.52%. The same data also went into a second study, on yellow fever vaccine responses in identical twins.

Sequenced: CD4+ T cells sorted from blood. The source is a woman aged 18 to 35 in good health.

This clonotype was seen only a few times. This chain connects TRBV18 to TRBJ1-1; D uncertain. V was cut by 1 base and J by 5 bases, with 5 bases left in between. Germline V gives CDR1 KGHSH, CDR2 LQKENI. The CDR3 totals 12 residues. This chain's CDR3 is CASSPRETEAFF. The CDR3 DNA reads TGTGCCAGCTCACCACGGGAAACTGAAGCTTTCTTT.

This clonotype was observed many times. The junction shows a germline mismatch at one end, possibly a read error. The chain recombines TRBV9 with TRBJ2-1; the D is unclear. This CDR3 is built from 12 residues. Germline V lookup: CDR1 SGDLS, CDR2 YYNGEE. CDR3 protein: CASSVAYNEQFF. The CDR3 coding sequence is TGCGCCAGCAGTGTGGCTTACAATGAGCAGTTCTTC.

This clonotype was detected many times. The chain uses TRBV12-3 or TRBV12-4 and TRBJ2-4; a possible D gene is TRBD1 (5 bases). This CDR3 is 18 amino acids long. The ends were cut back, 3 bases at V and 0 bases at J, with 18 bases in the middle. The CDR3 bases are TGTGCCAGCAGTTTTAGCCGCGGACACAAACTAGCCAAAAACATTCAGTACTTC. As protein: CASSFSRGHKLAKNIQYF.

This clonotype has a handful of counts. The rearrangement joins TRBV20-1 to TRBJ2-1, with TRBD2 matching 9 bases. The germline gives CDR1 DFQATT, CDR2 SNEGSKA (reference sequence). V gave up 0 bases and J gave up 4 bases; unmatched junction bases: 13. CDR3 length equals 18 residues. The CDR3 coding sequence is TGCAGTGCTAGAGATGCCCTAAAGCGGGGGGCTTTATACAATGAGCAGTTCTTC. This encodes CSARDALKRGALYNEQFF.

The V and J genes are TRBV27 and TRBJ2-1; D unresolved. Germline assignment: CDR1 MNHEY and CDR2 SMNVEV (reference sequence). Trimming shortened V by 7 bases and J by 8 bases, and 18 bases separated the two germline ends. The CDR3 spans 14 residues. The CDR3 DNA is TGTGCCAGCACCATCGGGCTGCACCCCGATGAGCAGTTCTTC. Protein product: CASTIGLHPDEQFF.

V gene TRBV7-2 combines with J gene TRBJ2-3; the D gene is possibly TRBD2 (5 bases). Germline V lookup: CDR1 SGHTA, CDR2 FQGNSA. V lost 6 bases and J 1 base, leaving 17 bases between the germline ends. The CDR3 contains 16 residues. The CDR3 region is CASSHSALEGTDTQYF. CDR3 in DNA: TGTGCCAGCAGTCATTCGGCCCTGGAGGGCACAGATACGCAGTATTTT.

The genes are TRBV6-5 and TRBJ2-7; D uncertain. With 7 bases removed from V and 9 bases from J, the gap between germline ends came to 7 bases. Germline V gives CDR1 MNHEY, CDR2 SVGAGI. The CDR3 runs 9 residues. CDR3 bases: TGTGCCAGCACGAGGTGGCAGTACTTC. Its translation is CASTRWQYF.

The chain joins TRBV19 to TRBJ2-7, with D possibly being TRBD1 (6 bases). The CDR3 is 13 residues long. Germline CDR1 is LNHDA and CDR2 is SQIVND (reference sequence). V lost 1 base, J lost 6 bases, and 10 bases lay in between. Here the CDR3 DNA reads TGTGCCAGTAGTATAGGCGGACAGTTCGAGCAGTACTTC. This translates into CASSIGGQFEQYF.

V usage is TRBV3-1 and J usage is TRBJ1-3, with a weak D call TRBD1 (5 bases). The V end was cut by 4 bases, the J end by 4 bases, with 17 bases between. CDR1 and CDR2 (germline): LGHDT, YNNKEL (reference sequence). The CDR3 contains 16 residues. The CDR3 spells CASSRNPGLSGNTIYF. The CDR3, as DNA: TGTGCCAGCAGCCGAAACCCGGGACTATCGGGAAACACCATATATTTT.

There are many counts of this clonotype. The rearrangement uses TRBV7-2 and TRBJ2-5; 7 bases fit TRBD1. Germline V CDR1 and CDR2: SGHTA, FQGNSA. This CDR3 spans 14 amino acids. With V trimmed by 5 bases and J by 5 bases, 8 bases remained unmatched. The CDR3 coding sequence is TGTGCCAGCAGCCTAGACAGGGTGGGTGAGACCCAGTACTTC. Protein sequence: CASSLDRVGETQYF.

The table lists this clonotype with a few counts. CDR3 nucleotide sequence: TGTGCCAGTCGACGGGACAGCGTCAATCAGCCCCAGCATTTT. Translating it yields CASRRDSVNQPQHF. This chain uses TRBV12-3 or TRBV12-4 with TRBJ1-5; 7 nucleotides agree with TRBD1. The CDR3 is 14 residues long. V lost 9 bases to trimming and J lost 3 bases; unmatched junction nucleotides: 8.

This clonotype appeared a few times. The V gene is TRBV4-1, the J gene TRBJ2-1; 12 bases are a match to TRBD2. V shed 0 bases, J shed 7 bases, and the junction held 4 bases outside the gene matches. This CDR3 spans 16 amino acids. In germline, CDR1 is MGHRA, CDR2 YSYEKL. This chain's CDR3 is CASSQDPSGRANEQFF. The CDR3, as DNA: TGCGCCAGCAGCCAAGATCCTAGCGGGAGGGCAAATGAGCAGTTCTTC.

This clonotype was recorded a few times. V gene TRBV28 combines with J gene TRBJ2-1; unclear D gene. Per germline, CDR1 MDHEN and CDR2 SYDVKM. CDR3 length: 13 residues. V dropped 5 bases and J dropped 5 bases, with 10 bases sitting between them. CDR3 DNA: TGTGCCAGCAGTGTCAATCTAAACAATGAGCAGTTCTTC. It is translated as CASSVNLNNEQFF.

This clonotype was recorded at least ten times. V is TRBV12-3 or TRBV12-4 and J is TRBJ1-5; D uncertain. Trimming stripped 3 bases from V and 1 base from J, with 7 bases between. CDR3 length equals 14 residues. In DNA form, the CDR3 reads TGTGCCAGCAGTTTTTTGGGCAGCAATCAGCCCCAGCATTTT. It yields the protein CASSFLGSNQPQHF.

The genes are TRBV20-1 and TRBJ1-6, with 7 bases matching TRBD1. CDR3 length: 15 residues. Germline lookup yields CDR1 DFQATT and CDR2 SNEGSKA (reference sequence). With 2 bases clipped from V and 10 bases from J, the junction kept 11 bases outside the gene matches. The DNA for the CDR3 is TGCAGTGCTAGACCCGGGACAGAGGGAAAGTCACCCCTCCACTTT. Its protein is CSARPGTEGKSPLHF.

V is TRBV4-1 and J is TRBJ1-1; TRBD1 matches at 7 bases. This CDR3 is built from 16 residues. Germline V gives CDR1 MGHRA, CDR2 YSYEKL. The trim removed 1 base at V and 6 bases at J, leaving 11 bases unmatched. The CDR3: CASSQVGTDLASEAFF. The CDR3 DNA reads as TGCGCCAGCAGCCAAGTGGGGACAGATTTGGCTTCTGAAGCTTTCTTT.

This clonotype was seen many times. This rearrangement joins TRBV4-1 to TRBJ2-2; 15 nucleotides match TRBD2. This CDR3 is built from 16 residues. The junction had 4 bases not matched to a gene; V was cut back by 4 bases and J by 7 bases. CDR1 is MGHRA, CDR2 YSYEKL, per germline. CDR3 nucleotides: TGCGCCAGCAGCCCCGGACTAGCGGGAGGGTTCGGGGAGCTGTTTTTT. Residues: CASSPGLAGGFGELFF.

This clonotype was seen more than once but under ten times. The chain couples TRBV27 to TRBJ2-1; D gene uncertain. This CDR3 has 18 residues. Germline values: CDR1 MNHEY, CDR2 SMNVEV (reference sequence). Trimming took 0 bases from V and 4 from J, leaving 19 bases between them. The CDR3 DNA is TGTGCCAGCAGTTTATCGTCTTGGCGGAAAATTCATTACAATGAGCAGTTCTTC. Residues: CASSLSSWRKIHYNEQFF.

This clonotype has ten or more counts. CDR3 sequence (DNA): TGCAGCGTTGCTGGCGGGTCCCCCTATGGCTACACCTTC. Translated: CSVAGGSPYGYTF. The J gene is TRBJ1-2, the V gene TRBV29-1; unclear D gene. Per germline, CDR1 SQVTM and CDR2 ANQGSEA. Trimming pared 4 bases from V and 4 bases from J, leaving 13 bases between. This CDR3 is built from 13 residues.